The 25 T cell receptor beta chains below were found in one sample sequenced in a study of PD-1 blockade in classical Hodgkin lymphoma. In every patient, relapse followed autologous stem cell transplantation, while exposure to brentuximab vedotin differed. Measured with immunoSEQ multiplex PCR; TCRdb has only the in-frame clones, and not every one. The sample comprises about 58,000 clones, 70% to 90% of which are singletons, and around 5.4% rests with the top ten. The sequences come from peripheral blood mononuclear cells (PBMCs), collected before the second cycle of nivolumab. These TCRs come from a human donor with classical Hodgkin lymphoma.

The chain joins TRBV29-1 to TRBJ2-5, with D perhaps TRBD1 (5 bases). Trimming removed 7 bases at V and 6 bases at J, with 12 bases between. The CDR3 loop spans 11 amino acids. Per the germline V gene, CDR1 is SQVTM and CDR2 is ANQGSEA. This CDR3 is CSGVGVKTQYF. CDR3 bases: TGCAGCGGAGTAGGGGTTAAGACCCAGTACTTC.

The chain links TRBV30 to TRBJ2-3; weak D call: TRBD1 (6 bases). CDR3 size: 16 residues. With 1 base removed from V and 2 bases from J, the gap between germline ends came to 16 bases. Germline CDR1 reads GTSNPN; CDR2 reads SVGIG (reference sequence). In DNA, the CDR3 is TGTGCCTGGAGTGCTACACCCGGACAGTTCACAGATACGCAGTATTTT. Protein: CAWSATPGQFTDTQYF.

The CDR3 coding sequence is TGCGCCAGCAGCTCGGGACAGATCAATGAGCAGTTCTTC. This codes for CASSSGQINEQFF. The chain combines TRBV5-1 with TRBJ2-1; 7 nucleotides agree with TRBD1. The J segment lost 6 bases and the V segment lost 3 bases, leaving 3 bases of the junction unmatched. The germline gives CDR1 SGHRS, CDR2 YFSETQ. The CDR3 has 13 residues. The whole variable domain, filled in from reference TRBV5-1 and TRBJ2-1, reads KAGVTQTPRYLIKTRGQQVTLSCSPISGHRSVSWYQQTPGQGLQFLFEYFSETQRNKGNFPGRFSGRQFSNSRSEMNVSTLELGDSALYLCASSSGQINEQFFGPGTRLTVL.

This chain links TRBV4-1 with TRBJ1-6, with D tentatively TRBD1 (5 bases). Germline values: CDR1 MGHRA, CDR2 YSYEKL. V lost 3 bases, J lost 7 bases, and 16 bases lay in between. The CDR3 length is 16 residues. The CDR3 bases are TGCGCCAGCAGCCACCCCGCCGGGGCAGGGAATTCACCCCTCCACTTT. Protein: CASSHPAGAGNSPLHF.

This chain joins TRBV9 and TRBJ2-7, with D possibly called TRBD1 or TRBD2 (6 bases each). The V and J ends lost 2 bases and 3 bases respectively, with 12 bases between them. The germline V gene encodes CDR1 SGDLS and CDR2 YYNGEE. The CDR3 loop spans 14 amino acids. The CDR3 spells CASSVGGHGYEQYF. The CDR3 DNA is TGTGCCAGCAGCGTGGGGGGCCATGGCTACGAGCAGTACTTC.

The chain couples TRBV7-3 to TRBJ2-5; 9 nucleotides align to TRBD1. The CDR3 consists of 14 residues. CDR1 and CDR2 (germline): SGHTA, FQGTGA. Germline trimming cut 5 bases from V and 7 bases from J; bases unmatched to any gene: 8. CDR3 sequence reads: CASSRSQGAGTQYF. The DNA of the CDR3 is TGTGCCAGCAGCCGATCACAGGGGGCGGGGACCCAGTACTTC.

The DNA for the CDR3 is TGTGCCAGTAGTATAGCTGGGACAGGAATTACCTATGGCTACACCTTC. It yields the protein CASSIAGTGITYGYTF. This chain joins TRBV19 and TRBJ1-2; TRBD1 agrees at 8 bases. This CDR3 contains 16 residues. The ends lost 1 base at V and 4 bases at J; junction bases unmatched: 8. In germline, CDR1 is LNHDA, CDR2 SQIVND (reference sequence).

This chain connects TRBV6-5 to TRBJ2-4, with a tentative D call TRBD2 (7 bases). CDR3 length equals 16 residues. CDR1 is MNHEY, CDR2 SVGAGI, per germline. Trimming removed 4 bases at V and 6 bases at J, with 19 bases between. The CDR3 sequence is CASSSPSSGEGNIQYF. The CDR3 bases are TGTGCCAGCAGTTCCCCATCTTCAGGGGAGGGAAACATTCAGTACTTC.

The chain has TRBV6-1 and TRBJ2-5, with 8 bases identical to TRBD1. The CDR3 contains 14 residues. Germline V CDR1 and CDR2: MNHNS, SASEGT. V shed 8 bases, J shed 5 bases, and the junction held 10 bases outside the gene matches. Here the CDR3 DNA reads TGTGCCAGCCAGGACAGGGTAGTAATGGAGACCCAGTACTTC. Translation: CASQDRVVMETQYF.

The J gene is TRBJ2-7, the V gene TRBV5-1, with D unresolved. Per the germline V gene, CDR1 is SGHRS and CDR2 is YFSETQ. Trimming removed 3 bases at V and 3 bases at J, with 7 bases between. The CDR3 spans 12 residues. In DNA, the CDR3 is TGCGCCAGCAGCTCTAGAGGCTACGAGCAGTACTTC. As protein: CASSSRGYEQYF. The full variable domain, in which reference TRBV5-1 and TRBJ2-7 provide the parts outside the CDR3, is KAGVTQTPRYLIKTRGQQVTLSCSPISGHRSVSWYQQTPGQGLQFLFEYFSETQRNKGNFPGRFSGRQFSNSRSEMNVSTLELGDSALYLCASSSRGYEQYFGPGTRLTVT.

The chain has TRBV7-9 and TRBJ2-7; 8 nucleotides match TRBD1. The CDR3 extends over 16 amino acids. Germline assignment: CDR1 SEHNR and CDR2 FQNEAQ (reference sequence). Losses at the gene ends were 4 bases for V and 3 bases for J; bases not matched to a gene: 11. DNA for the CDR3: TGTGCCAGCAGCTCGAACCGGGACAGGTTACTCTACGAGCAGTACTTC. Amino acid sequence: CASSSNRDRLLYEQYF.

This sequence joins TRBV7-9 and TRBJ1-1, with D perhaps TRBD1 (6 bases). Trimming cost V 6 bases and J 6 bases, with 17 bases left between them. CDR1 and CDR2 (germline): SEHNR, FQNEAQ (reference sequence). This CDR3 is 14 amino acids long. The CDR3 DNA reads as TGTGCCAGCAGACCATCACAGGGTACGTCTGAAGCTTTCTTT. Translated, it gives CASRPSQGTSEAFF. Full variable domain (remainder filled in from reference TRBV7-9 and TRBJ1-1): DTGVSQNPRHKITKRGQNVTFRCDPISEHNRLYWYRQTLGQGPEFLTYFQNEAQLEKSRLLSDRFSAERPKGSFSTLEIQRTEQGDSAMYLCASRPSQGTSEAFFGQGTRLTVV.

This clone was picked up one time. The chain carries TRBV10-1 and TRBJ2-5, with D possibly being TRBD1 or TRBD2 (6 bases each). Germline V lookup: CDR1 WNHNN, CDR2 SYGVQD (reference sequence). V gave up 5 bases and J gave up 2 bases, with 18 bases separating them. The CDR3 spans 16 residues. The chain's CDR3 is CASSYGQRLGQETQYF. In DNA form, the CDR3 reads TGCGCCAGCAGTTACGGACAGAGACTAGGTCAAGAGACCCAGTACTTC.

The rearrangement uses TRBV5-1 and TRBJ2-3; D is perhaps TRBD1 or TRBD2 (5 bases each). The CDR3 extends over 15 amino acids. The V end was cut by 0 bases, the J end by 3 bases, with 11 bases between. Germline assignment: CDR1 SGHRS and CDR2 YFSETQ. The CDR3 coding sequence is TGCGCCAGCAGCTTGGCCGGGGCAGGGACAGATACGCAGTATTTT. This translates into CASSLAGAGTDTQYF. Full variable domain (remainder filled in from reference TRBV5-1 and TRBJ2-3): KAGVTQTPRYLIKTRGQQVTLSCSPISGHRSVSWYQQTPGQGLQFLFEYFSETQRNKGNFPGRFSGRQFSNSRSEMNVSTLELGDSALYLCASSLAGAGTDTQYFGPGTRLTVL.

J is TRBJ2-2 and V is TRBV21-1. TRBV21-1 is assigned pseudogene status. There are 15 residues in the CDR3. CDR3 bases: TGTGCCAGCAGCAAAGACGGCGTGAACACCGGGGAGCTGTTTTTT. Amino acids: CASSKDGVNTGELFF.

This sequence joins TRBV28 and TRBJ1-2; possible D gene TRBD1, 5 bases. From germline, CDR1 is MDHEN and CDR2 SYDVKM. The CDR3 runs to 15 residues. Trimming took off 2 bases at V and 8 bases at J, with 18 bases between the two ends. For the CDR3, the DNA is TGTGCCAGCAGTTTAATAGGGACCCGATTGGGGGGCTACACCTTC. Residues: CASSLIGTRLGGYTF.

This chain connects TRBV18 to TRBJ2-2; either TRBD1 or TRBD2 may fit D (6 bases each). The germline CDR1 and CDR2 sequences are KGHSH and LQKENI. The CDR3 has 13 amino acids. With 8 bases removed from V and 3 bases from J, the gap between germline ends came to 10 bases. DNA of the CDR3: TGTGCCAGCCTCGGGGGCGACACCGGGGAGCTGTTTTTT. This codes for CASLGGDTGELFF.

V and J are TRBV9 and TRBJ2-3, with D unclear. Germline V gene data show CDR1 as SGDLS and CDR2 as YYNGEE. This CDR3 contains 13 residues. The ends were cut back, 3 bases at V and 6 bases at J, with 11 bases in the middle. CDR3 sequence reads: CASSEPTGDTQYF. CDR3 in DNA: TGTGCCAGCAGCGAGCCCACGGGCGATACGCAGTATTTT.

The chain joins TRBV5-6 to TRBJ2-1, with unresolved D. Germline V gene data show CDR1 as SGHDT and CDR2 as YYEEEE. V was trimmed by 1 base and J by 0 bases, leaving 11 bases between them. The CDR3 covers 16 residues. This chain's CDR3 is CASSLQTWSSYNEQFF. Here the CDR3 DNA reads TGTGCCAGCAGCTTGCAAACCTGGAGCTCCTACAATGAGCAGTTCTTC.

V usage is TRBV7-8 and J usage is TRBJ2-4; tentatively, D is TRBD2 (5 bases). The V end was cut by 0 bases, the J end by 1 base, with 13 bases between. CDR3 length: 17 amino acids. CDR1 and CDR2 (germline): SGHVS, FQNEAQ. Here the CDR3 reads CASSLAPGLMAKNIQYF. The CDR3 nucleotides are TGTGCCAGCAGCTTAGCGCCGGGGTTAATGGCCAAAAACATTCAGTACTTC.

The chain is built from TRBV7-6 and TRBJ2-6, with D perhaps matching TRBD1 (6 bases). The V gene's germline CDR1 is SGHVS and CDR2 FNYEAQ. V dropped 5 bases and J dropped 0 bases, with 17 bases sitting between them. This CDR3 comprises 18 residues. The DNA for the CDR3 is TGTGCCAGCAGCCCACGAAAGGGGGAGAGCTCTGGGGCCAACGTCCTGACTTTC. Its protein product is CASSPRKGESSGANVLTF.

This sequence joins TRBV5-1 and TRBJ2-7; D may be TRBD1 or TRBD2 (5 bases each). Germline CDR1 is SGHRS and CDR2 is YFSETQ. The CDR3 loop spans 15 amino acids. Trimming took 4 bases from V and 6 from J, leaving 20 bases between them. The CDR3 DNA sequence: TGCGCCAGCAGCCCCCCCCTAGGGGACGTACCCGAGCAGTACTTC. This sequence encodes CASSPPLGDVPEQYF.

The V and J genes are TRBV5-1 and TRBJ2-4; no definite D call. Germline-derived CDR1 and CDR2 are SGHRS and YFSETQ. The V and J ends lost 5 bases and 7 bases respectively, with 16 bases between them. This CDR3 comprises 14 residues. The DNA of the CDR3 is TGCGCCAGCAGTTCCGGTGCTGGAAGTAACATTCAGTACTTC. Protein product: CASSSGAGSNIQYF.

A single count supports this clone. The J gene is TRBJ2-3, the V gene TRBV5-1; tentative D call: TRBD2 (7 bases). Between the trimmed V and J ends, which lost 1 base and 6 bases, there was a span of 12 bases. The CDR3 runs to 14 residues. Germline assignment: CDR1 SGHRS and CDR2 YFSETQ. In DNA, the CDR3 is TGCGCCAGCAGCTTGCGGGGGGCGAGGGATACGCAGTATTTT. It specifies CASSLRGARDTQYF.

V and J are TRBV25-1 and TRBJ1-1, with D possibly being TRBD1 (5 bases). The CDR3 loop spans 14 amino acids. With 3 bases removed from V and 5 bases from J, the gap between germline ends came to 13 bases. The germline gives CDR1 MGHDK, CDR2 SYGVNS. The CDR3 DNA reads TGTGCCAGCAGTGAGTGGGGGTCTGGGACTGAAGCTTTCTTT. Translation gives CASSEWGSGTEAFF.